This T cell receptor (beta chain) comes out of a study of blood T cell repertoires in COVID-19. Overall study context: PBMCs, B-cell-depleted T cells, or T cells were the source of the cDNA or gDNA that made up the material.

Authors' methods: The authors estimated nucleated cell counts from reference gene primer amplification. Sequencing used immunoSEQ multiplex PCR; TCRdb keeps in-frame clones, though not all of them. The V and J calls and clone size were taken over from that table, and D and trimming were inferred from the DNA. The sample has some 100,000 clones, under 80% seen once. V shed 4 bases, J shed 1 base, and the junction held 15 bases outside the gene matches. The germline V gene encodes CDR1 SGHAT and CDR2 FQNNGV. This CDR3 contains 19 residues. This TCR derives from a man aged 50-60 years with acute or convalescent COVID-19. This chain connects TRBV11-2 to TRBJ2-7, with 11 bases matching TRBD2. Sequencing input: peripheral blood. The CDR3 sequence is CASSSRVGLAGGESYEQYF. DNA for the CDR3: TGTGCCAGCAGCTCACGGGTGGGGCTAGCGGGAGGAGAATCCTACGAGCAGTACTTC.